The 20 T cell receptor beta chains below all came from one sample that was sequenced in a study of low-dose radiotherapy and immunotherapy resistance in tumors. Primers used for first-strand cDNA, a TRAV- and TRBV-specific set, covered both alpha and beta chains. It was with a constant-region primer and a V-primer adapter that TCRs were amplified over around 20 PCR cycles. Using its own MiXCR run on the reads, TCRdb lists one record per CDR3 protein. The sample consists of some 15,000 distinct CDR3 sequences, under 60% of them appearing once. The receptors come from a human donor with advanced metastatic prostate, ovarian, gallbladder or colorectal cancer (not recorded which). This table probably holds off-target reads from a library built for another chain.

This clonotype has a single count. CDR3 sequence: CSAPRTSGGNEQFF. The CDR3 nucleotides are TGCAGTGCACCAAGGACTAGCGGGGGGAATGAGCAGTTCTTC. The chain carries TRBV20-1 and TRBJ2-1; TRBD2 matches 14 bases. The CDR3 totals 14 residues. After removal of 6 bases from V and 7 bases from J, the junction contained 5 bases not matched to a gene. Per the germline V gene, CDR1 is DFQATT and CDR2 is SNEGSKA (reference sequence).

The chain recombines TRBV29-1 with TRBJ2-3, with D perhaps being TRBD1 or TRBD2 (5 bases each). From germline, CDR1 is SQVTM and CDR2 ANQGSEA. The CDR3 is 14 amino acids. The V gene lost 3 bases and the J gene lost 0 bases, with 10 bases spanning the gap. CDR3 sequence reads: CSVDVGGSTDTQYF. CDR3 bases: TGCAGCGTTGATGTTGGGGGTAGCACAGATACGCAGTATTTT.

This clonotype was seen only once. Here the CDR3 reads CASSSRRAGYGYTF. For the CDR3, the DNA is TGTGCCAGCAGCTCCCGGCGGGCCGGCTATGGCTACACCTTC. J is TRBJ1-2 and V is TRBV7-2; D unresolved. Between the trimmed V and J ends, which lost 4 bases and 4 bases, there was a span of 13 bases. Germline V lookup: CDR1 SGHTA, CDR2 FQGNSA. CDR3 size: 14 residues.

The chain is built from TRBV29-1 and TRBJ2-7, with unresolved D. Germline values: CDR1 SQVTM, CDR2 ANQGSEA. The V and J ends lost 4 bases and 0 bases respectively, with 7 bases between them. The CDR3 loop spans 12 amino acids. The CDR3 nucleotides read TGCAGCGTTGGACGGAACTCCTACGAGCAGTACTTC. It encodes CSVGRNSYEQYF.

This clonotype was seen more than once but under ten times. J is TRBJ1-2 and V is TRBV12-3 or TRBV12-4; the match to TRBD1 covers 9 bases. V dropped 5 bases and J dropped 4; count of bases not matched to a gene: 5. This CDR3 has 14 amino acids. The CDR3 reads CASSTQGAGYGYTF. The CDR3 nucleotides are TGTGCCAGCAGTACACAGGGGGCAGGCTATGGCTACACCTTC.

The chain is built from TRBV11-2 and TRBJ2-7, with D unclear. From germline, CDR1 is SGHAT and CDR2 FQNNGV. Trimming took off 5 bases at V and 2 bases at J, with 10 bases between the two ends. The CDR3 contains 13 residues. The CDR3 nucleotides are TGTGCCAGCAGCATCAACTCGCCCTACGAGCAGTACTTC. This encodes CASSINSPYEQYF.

The chain combines TRBV10-2 with TRBJ2-2; no clear D gene. The germline V gene has CDR1 WSHSY and CDR2 SAAADI. This CDR3 has 14 residues. Trimming left V 7 bases short and J 2 bases short, with 11 bases between. CDR3 in DNA: TGCGCCAGCAATGCAGATATTAACACCGGGGAGCTGTTTTTT. It encodes CASNADINTGELFF.

There are a few counts of this clonotype. The rearrangement links TRBV18 to TRBJ1-3, with D perhaps TRBD1 (5 bases). Germline assignment: CDR1 KGHSH and CDR2 LQKENI. CDR3 size: 16 residues. Trimming shortened V by 3 bases and J by 2 bases, and 14 bases separated the two germline ends. As DNA, the CDR3 is TGTGCCAGCTCACCTCAACCGGCAGGGACTGGAAACACCATATATTTT. Translated, it gives CASSPQPAGTGNTIYF.

This sequence joins TRBV28 and TRBJ1-5; TRBD1 aligns across 8 bases. This CDR3 contains 16 residues. The germline V gene has CDR1 MDHEN and CDR2 SYDVKM. With 5 bases clipped from V and 0 bases from J, the junction kept 6 bases outside the gene matches. CDR3 protein: CASSVRQGYSNQPQHF. In DNA, the CDR3 is TGTGCCAGCAGTGTACGACAGGGGTATAGCAATCAGCCCCAGCATTTT.

A few counts support this clonotype. The chain uses TRBV5-6 and TRBJ2-3; D not certain. The germline V gene encodes CDR1 SGHDT and CDR2 YYEEEE. CDR3 size: 15 residues. The germline V and J ends were trimmed by 2 bases and 0 bases, with 10 bases remaining between them. The CDR3 nucleotides read TGTGCCAGCAGCTTTCGTCTAGTAAGCACAGATACGCAGTATTTT. Translation gives CASSFRLVSTDTQYF.

V usage is TRBV29-1 and J usage is TRBJ1-2; TRBD1 is a possible D gene (5 bases). V shed 3 bases and J shed 7 bases, with 12 bases lying between them. Germline V gene lookup returns CDR1 SQVTM and CDR2 ANQGSEA. The CDR3 consists of 12 residues. Here the CDR3 DNA reads TGCAGCGTTGAGGGCCTAAGGGGTGGCTACACCTTC. Translated: CSVEGLRGGYTF.

The V and J genes are TRBV28 and TRBJ1-5; D ambiguous. The CDR3 consists of 12 residues. The germline V gene encodes CDR1 MDHEN and CDR2 SYDVKM. The germline V and J ends were trimmed by 5 bases and 3 bases, with 5 bases remaining between them. CDR3 in amino acids: CASSPPNQPQHF. CDR3 nucleotides: TGTGCCAGCAGTCCCCCCAATCAGCCCCAGCATTTT.

This rearrangement joins TRBV5-1 to TRBJ1-2, with D tentatively TRBD1 (5 bases). CDR1 and CDR2 from the germline V gene are SGHRS and YFSETQ. With 7 bases removed from V and 7 bases from J, the gap between germline ends came to 23 bases. This CDR3 has 15 amino acids. Here the CDR3 DNA reads TGCGCCAGCGGGAAGGACCAATGGGGCCAGGTTGGCTACACCTTC. This codes for CASGKDQWGQVGYTF.

The chain links TRBV10-2 to TRBJ2-3, with 8 bases identical to TRBD2. The germline gives CDR1 WSHSY, CDR2 SAAADI. The CDR3 runs 17 residues. The J segment lost 0 bases and the V segment lost 6 bases, leaving 11 bases of the junction unmatched. The CDR3 sequence: CASSSQGTSQSTDTQYF. The CDR3 nucleotides read TGCGCCAGCAGCTCCCAGGGGACTAGTCAAAGCACAGATACGCAGTATTTT.

This clonotype was observed a handful of times. The chain is built from TRBV29-1 and TRBJ1-1; 11 positions match TRBD1. V lost 8 bases and J lost 4; bases outside the gene matches: 6. The CDR3 is 13 amino acids. Looked up from germline, CDR1 is SQVTM and CDR2 is ANQGSEA. The CDR3 spells CSLGTGGITEAFF. The CDR3 DNA sequence: TGCAGCTTAGGGACAGGGGGAATCACTGAAGCTTTCTTT.

This chain joins TRBV29-1 and TRBJ2-2; 9 bases fit TRBD2. Germline V gene data show CDR1 as SQVTM and CDR2 as ANQGSEA. This CDR3 region has 14 residues. Unmatched junction bases numbered 6, after V lost 6 bases and J lost 4 bases. For the CDR3, the DNA is TGCAGCGTGAAAGGACTAGCGTCCACCGGGGAGCTGTTTTTT. Translated: CSVKGLASTGELFF.

This sequence joins TRBV11-1 and TRBJ1-2; 7 bases agree with TRBD1. The germline V gene encodes CDR1 SGHAT and CDR2 FQDESV (reference sequence). This CDR3 spans 13 amino acids. With 4 bases clipped from V and 8 bases from J, the junction kept 7 bases outside the gene matches. CDR3 region: CASSSRQGVGYTF. The CDR3 DNA follows: TGTGCCAGCAGCTCCCGACAGGGTGTCGGCTACACCTTC.

The chain has TRBV6-2 or TRBV6-3 and TRBJ2-3; 12 positions match TRBD1. The CDR3 has 14 residues. Germline V gene data show CDR1 as MNHEY and CDR2 as SVGEGT. V shed 7 bases, J shed 6 bases, and the junction held 5 bases outside the gene matches. The CDR3 sequence is CASTGTGGADTQYF. In DNA, the CDR3 is TGTGCCAGCACAGGGACAGGGGGCGCCGATACGCAGTATTTT.

This clonotype was picked up a small number of times. The chain carries TRBV24-1 and TRBJ2-1, with 10 bases matching TRBD1. V shed 3 bases and J 8 bases; nucleotides not matched to a gene: 12. CDR1 KGHDR and CDR2 SFDVKD come from the germline V gene. This CDR3 has 17 amino acids. The CDR3, as DNA: TGTGCCACCAGTGATCCACGGGACAGGGGCTTAGTCGATGAGCAGTTCTTC. It codes for CATSDPRDRGLVDEQFF.

This clonotype was counted a single time. The CDR3 sequence is CASSAYPEAFF. CDR3 DNA sequence: TGTGCCAGCAGTGCATACCCTGAAGCTTTCTTT. The J gene is TRBJ1-1, the V gene TRBV25-1; no reliable D call. This CDR3 region has 11 residues. The germline V gene encodes CDR1 MGHDK and CDR2 SYGVNS. Trimming left V 4 bases short and J 6 bases short, with 6 bases between.